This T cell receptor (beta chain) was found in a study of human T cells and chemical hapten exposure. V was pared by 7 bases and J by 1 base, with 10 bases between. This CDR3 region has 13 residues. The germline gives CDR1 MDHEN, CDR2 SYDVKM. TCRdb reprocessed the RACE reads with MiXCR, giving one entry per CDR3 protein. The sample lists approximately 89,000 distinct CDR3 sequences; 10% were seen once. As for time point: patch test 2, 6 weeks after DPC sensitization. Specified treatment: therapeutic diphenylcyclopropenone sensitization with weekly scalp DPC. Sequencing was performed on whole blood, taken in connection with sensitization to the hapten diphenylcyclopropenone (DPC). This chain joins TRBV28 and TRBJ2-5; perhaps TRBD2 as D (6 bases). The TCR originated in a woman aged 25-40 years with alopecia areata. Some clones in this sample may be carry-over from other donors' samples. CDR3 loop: CASNWDFQETQYF. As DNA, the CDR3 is TGTGCCAGCAATTGGGACTTCCAAGAGACCCAGTACTTC.